This T cell receptor (beta chain) came from a study of spatial heterogeneity in lung cancer. Background on the study: Raw sequencing reads included, on average, more than 9.5 appearances of each unique TCR and UMI combination.

Time point denoted: sample taken at primary tumor resection. Whole RNA came from tumor, nontumor lung or frozen PBMC and was sequenced without being sorted. Patients with untreated early-stage non-small cell lung cancer, numbering some 68, were the donors. TCRdb reprocessed the 5' RACE reads with MiXCR, giving one entry per CDR3 protein. The sample contains some 6,900 distinct CDR3 sequences, about 3.9% of which appear only once. V was cut by 3 bases and J by 8 bases, with 26 bases left in between. This CDR3 is 17 amino acids long. CDR1 SGHRS and CDR2 YFSETQ come from the germline V gene. This clonotype has ten or more counts.

The source was normal lung tissue next to the tumor, collected at surgery. The receptor was isolated from a female donor with early-stage non-small cell lung cancer. This chain joins TRBV5-1 and TRBJ1-1, with a weak D call TRBD1 (6 bases). This CDR3 reads CASSSMGQGSSIGEAFF. The CDR3, as DNA: TGCGCCAGCAGCTCCATGGGACAAGGCAGTTCAATCGGGGAAGCTTTCTTT. Filled out from reference TRBV5-1 and TRBJ1-1, the complete variable domain reads KAGVTQTPRYLIKTRGQQVTLSCSPISGHRSVSWYQQTPGQGLQFLFEYFSETQRNKGNFPGRFSGRQFSNSRSEMNVSTLELGDSALYLCASSSMGQGSSIGEAFFGQGTRLTVV.